This T cell receptor beta chain originates from a study of blood T cell repertoires in COVID-19. As for the study in general: The study drew acute and convalescent COVID-19 samples from the United States, Italy and Spain.

Assay: immunoSEQ multiplex PCR; the TCRdb copy retains only in-frame clones and omits some. The sample holds roughly 150,000 clones, more than 80% seen once. The receptor's source is a man in his sixties with acute or convalescent COVID-19. Specimen: peripheral blood.

The CDR3 loop is CASSPGVDQPQHF. The CDR3 DNA reads as TGTGCCAGCAGCCCGGGGGTGGATCAGCCCCAGCATTTT. The chain has TRBV7-9 and TRBJ1-5; weak D call: TRBD1 (5 bases). Germline lookup yields CDR1 SEHNR and CDR2 FQNEAQ (reference sequence). The CDR3 has 13 amino acids. Trimming shortened V by 5 bases and J by 5 bases, and 10 bases separated the two germline ends.